This section outlines one T cell receptor beta chain sequence together with its context. Antigen unknown. The study ran the assay at deep level. Source study methods: Filtering differed since immunoSEQ provided only junctions, with no quality scores. Assay used: immunoSEQ multiplex PCR; TCRdb lists only in-frame clones, some missing. That table supplies the V and J calls and clone size; D and trimming were determined from the DNA. In the table there are 700,000 to 950,000 clones, approximately 96% of which are singletons. This entry comes from a study of shared clonotypes between healthy human individuals. Background on the study: Researchers assigned three CD4 naive, three CD4 memory, two CD8 naive and one CD8 memory plate to each donor. Findings of the study overall: The authors sampled blood alone, and tissue repertoires likely differ.

Naive CD8 cells were CD45RO-negative, positively selected for CCR7, excluding terminally differentiated effector memory CD45RA+ cells. CDR1 is MNHEY, CDR2 SMNVEV, per germline (reference sequence). The junction had 1 base not matched to a gene; V was cut back by 6 bases and J by 1 base. The length of the CDR3 is 15 residues. V gene TRBV27 combines with J gene TRBJ2-2; 11 bases fit TRBD2. Sample: naive CD8+ T cells sorted from blood. The clonotype was recovered from a man under 40 in good health. The CDR3 region is CASRLAGENTGELFF. The CDR3 region has the DNA TGTGCCAGCAGACTAGCGGGAGAGAACACCGGGGAGCTGTTTTTT.